What follows are 17 T cell receptor beta chains derived from one specimen sequenced in a study of siplizumab effects on memory and regulatory T cells. Method: immunoSEQ multiplex PCR; TCRdb's copy keeps in-frame clones and lacks some. The table has 85,000 to 130,000 clones, about 91% seen once. Sequenced material: Tregs sorted from blood. The origin of the receptors is a human donor in good health.

The rearrangement joins TRBV7-8 to TRBJ2-1; TRBD2 matches at 9 bases. Germline CDR1 is SGHVS and CDR2 is FQNEAQ. Trimming cost V 5 bases and J 7 bases; bases outside gene matches: 12. This CDR3 has 16 amino acids. CDR3 sequence: CASSTYSGSAPNEQFF. Here the CDR3 DNA reads TGTGCCAGCAGCACTTATAGCGGGAGCGCCCCAAATGAGCAGTTCTTC.

On this clone: The sample carries other DNA sequences with the same CDR3. V gene TRBV27 combines with J gene TRBJ2-7; D gene ambiguous. This CDR3 contains 17 residues. Germline V gene data show CDR1 as MNHEY and CDR2 as SMNVEV (reference sequence). The CDR3 DNA sequence: TGTGCTAGCTACCTTAAGATCACCTCCCCTCAACGCTACGAGCAGTACTTC. It yields the protein CASYLKITSPQRYEQYF.

The rearrangement uses TRBV6-5 and TRBJ2-1; 12 nucleotides match TRBD2. The trim removed 8 bases at V and 14 bases at J, leaving 7 bases unmatched. The CDR3 covers 12 residues. CDR1 and CDR2 (germline): MNHEY, SVGAGI. CDR3 nucleotide sequence: TGTGCCAGCGGTTCGACTAGCGGGAGAGAGTTCTTC. It is translated as CASGSTSGREFF.

This chain connects TRBV27 to TRBJ1-2; 8 bases match TRBD1. The CDR3 runs 13 residues. V shed 6 bases, J shed 4 bases, and the junction held 4 bases outside the gene matches. Germline V CDR1 and CDR2: MNHEY, SMNVEV (reference sequence). The DNA for the CDR3 is TGTGCCAGCAGCAGGGGGCCCGGCTATGGCTACACCTTC. Translating it yields CASSRGPGYGYTF.

The V call is TRBV11-1, the J call TRBJ2-2; D possibly corresponds to TRBD2 (6 bases). The CDR3 length is 15 residues. Germline V gene data show CDR1 as SGHAT and CDR2 as FQDESV (reference sequence). V was clipped by 8 bases and J by 2 bases, with 15 bases between them. CDR3 in DNA: TGTGCCAGCGGCCGGGGTAGCGGTAACACCGGGGAGCTGTTTTTT. Amino acids: CASGRGSGNTGELFF.

The chain's CDR3 is CASSEALSTDTQYF. CDR3 DNA sequence: TGTGCCAGCAGTGAAGCACTAAGCACAGATACGCAGTATTTT. The chain is built from TRBV2 and TRBJ2-3; D is uncertain. CDR3 size: 14 residues. Trimming took 0 bases from V and 0 from J, leaving 4 bases between them. Per the germline V gene, CDR1 is SNHLY and CDR2 is FYNNEI. Full variable domain (missing parts from reference TRBV2 and TRBJ2-3): EPEVTQTPSHQVTQMGQEVILRCVPISNHLYFYWYRQILGQKVEFLVSFYNNEISEKSEIFDDQFSVERPDGSNFTLKIRSTKLEDSAMYFCASSEALSTDTQYFGPGTRLTVL.

V is TRBV28 and J is TRBJ2-3; D not certain. Germline assignment: CDR1 MDHEN and CDR2 SYDVKM. The CDR3 is 14 residues long. V was cut by 5 bases and J by 5 bases, with 14 bases left in between. The CDR3 nucleotides read TGTGCCAGCAGTCCACCGGGTGGGCGAGATACGCAGTATTTT. This sequence encodes CASSPPGGRDTQYF.

This chain connects TRBV30 to TRBJ2-3; TRBD2 agrees at 7 bases. This CDR3 comprises 16 residues. Germline CDR1 is GTSNPN and CDR2 is SVGIG (reference sequence). V dropped 1 base and J dropped 1; count of bases not matched to a gene: 8. The chain's CDR3 is CAWSAWTRIGTDTQYF. The CDR3 coding sequence is TGTGCCTGGAGTGCCTGGACTAGAATCGGCACAGATACGCAGTATTTT.

The chain couples TRBV11-2 to TRBJ2-6; D not resolved. The CDR3 spans 18 residues. CDR1 and CDR2 from the germline V gene are SGHAT and FQNNGV. V gave up 7 bases and J gave up 0 bases, with 19 bases separating them. The CDR3 DNA is TGTGCCAGCACCTCCATTCGGTTATTCGCCTCTGGGGCCAACGTCCTGACTTTC. This encodes CASTSIRLFASGANVLTF.

The V call is TRBV19, the J call TRBJ1-2, with 7 bases matching TRBD1. The CDR3 spans 13 residues. V was clipped by 6 bases and J by 4 bases; unmatched bases: 5. Germline CDR1 LNHDA, CDR2 SQIVND (reference sequence). The DNA for the CDR3 is TGTGCCAGTAGCCGGACAGGCAGCTATGGCTACACCTTC. Protein: CASSRTGSYGYTF.

The chain recombines TRBV10-2 with TRBJ1-1; D is uncertain. The CDR3 length is 16 residues. The germline gives CDR1 WSHSY, CDR2 SAAADI. V was shortened by 3 bases and J by 6 bases, with 20 bases between the two germline ends. The CDR3 sequence: CASSEWRAGISSEAFF. DNA of the CDR3: TGCGCCAGCAGTGAATGGAGGGCTGGTATCAGCTCTGAAGCTTTCTTT.

The chain joins TRBV27 to TRBJ2-5, with 7 bases that match TRBD1. Trimming at V came to 5 bases and at J to 2 bases, leaving 5 bases not matched to a gene. CDR1 is MNHEY, CDR2 SMNVEV, per germline (reference sequence). This CDR3 region has 14 residues. This CDR3 is CASSTLTGQETQYF. The CDR3 nucleotides are TGTGCCAGCAGTACCCTGACAGGGCAAGAGACCCAGTACTTC.

This clone appeared a single time. V usage is TRBV7-8 and J usage is TRBJ1-4; 10 nucleotides agree with TRBD1. CDR3 length: 15 residues. The ends lost 4 bases at V and 5 bases at J; junction bases unmatched: 4. The germline CDR1 and CDR2 sequences are SGHVS and FQNEAQ. The CDR3 nucleotides are TGTGCCAGCAGCTCTCGGACAGGGGGGAATGAAAAACTGTTTTTT. Encoded protein: CASSSRTGGNEKLFF.

V usage is TRBV11-1 and J usage is TRBJ2-1, with D hard to call. Germline CDR1 reads SGHAT; CDR2 reads FQDESV (reference sequence). V shed 3 bases and J shed 0 bases, with 12 bases lying between them. This CDR3 region has 16 residues. The CDR3 bases are TGTGCCAGCAGCTTGAAGGGCGCAATCTCCTACAATGAGCAGTTCTTC. This translates into CASSLKGAISYNEQFF.

The chain is built from TRBV10-2 and TRBJ2-7; TRBD1 aligns across 9 bases. V was pared by 3 bases and J by 2 bases, with 5 bases of the junction left unmatched. In germline, CDR1 is WSHSY, CDR2 SAAADI. This CDR3 contains 15 residues. CDR3 DNA: TGCGCCAGCAGTGACAGGACAGGGGCTACCTACGAGCAGTACTTC. Amino acid sequence: CASSDRTGATYEQYF.

The chain carries TRBV6-1 and TRBJ1-3; TRBD1 matches at 7 bases. The CDR3 has 15 amino acids. From germline, CDR1 is MNHNS and CDR2 SASEGT. The V and J ends lost 7 bases and 4 bases, in that order; junction bases with no gene match: 10. The CDR3 region has the DNA TGTGCCAGCACCGAGACAGGGACCCGCGGAAACACCATATATTTT. This gives the protein CASTETGTRGNTIYF.

This clone has a single count. The gene calls are TRBV11-1 and TRBJ2-1, with D tentatively TRBD2 (6 bases). The CDR3 is 17 residues long. Germline CDR1 SGHAT, CDR2 FQDESV (reference sequence). V lost 5 bases, J lost 6 bases, and 23 bases lay in between. The CDR3 spells CASSQEFTGVRSNEQFF. The CDR3 region has the DNA TGTGCCAGCAGCCAGGAGTTTACGGGAGTTCGATCCAATGAGCAGTTCTTC.